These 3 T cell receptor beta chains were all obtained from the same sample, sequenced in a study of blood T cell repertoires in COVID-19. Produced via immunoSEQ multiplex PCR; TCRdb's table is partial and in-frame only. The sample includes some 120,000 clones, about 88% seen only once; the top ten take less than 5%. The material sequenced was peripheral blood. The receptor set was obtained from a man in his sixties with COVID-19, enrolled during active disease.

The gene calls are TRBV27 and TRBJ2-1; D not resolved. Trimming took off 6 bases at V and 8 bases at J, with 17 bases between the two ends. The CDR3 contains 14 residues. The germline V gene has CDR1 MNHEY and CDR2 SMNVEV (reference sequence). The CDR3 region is CASRRLVIPDEQFF. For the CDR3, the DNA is TGTGCCAGCAGGCGGCTGGTTATACCCGATGAGCAGTTCTTC.

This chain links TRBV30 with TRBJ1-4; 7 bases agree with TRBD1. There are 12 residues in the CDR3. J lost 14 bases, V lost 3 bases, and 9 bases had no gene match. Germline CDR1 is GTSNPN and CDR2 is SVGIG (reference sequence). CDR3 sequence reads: CAWRGTGVGLFF. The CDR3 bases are TGTGCCTGGAGGGGTACAGGGGTAGGTCTGTTTTTT. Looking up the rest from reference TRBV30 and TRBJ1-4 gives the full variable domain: SQTIHQWPATLVQPVGSPLSLECTVEGTSNPNLYWYRQAAGRGLQLLFYSVGIGQISSEVPQNLSASRPQDRQFILSSKKLLLSDSGFYLCAWRGTGVGLFFGSGTQLSVL.

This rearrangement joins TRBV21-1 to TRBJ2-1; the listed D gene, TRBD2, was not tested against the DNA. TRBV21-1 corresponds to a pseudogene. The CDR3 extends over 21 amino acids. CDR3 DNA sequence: TGTGCCAGCAGCAAATTCACGTCGAGGGGCGCGGGAGGTTGCCCGACCAATGAGCAGTTCTTC. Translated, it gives CASSKFTSRGAGGCPTNEQFF.